The 30 T cell receptor beta chains below all came from one sample that was sequenced in a study of cytomegalovirus exposure and HLA in healthy donors. The PCR made use of 60 Vbeta and 13 Jbeta primers. Profiled with immunoSEQ multiplex PCR; TCRdb holds only in-frame clones, not every one. The sample contains some 190,000 clones, 87% of which appear only once. Material for sequencing was PBMCs. Every receptor here comes from a man in his thirties or forties in good health and CMV-seronegative.

The J gene is TRBJ2-1, the V gene TRBV14; D call uncertain. CDR3 length: 12 residues. V dropped 3 bases and J dropped 7 bases, with 7 bases sitting between them. Germline V gene sequence: CDR1 SGHDN, CDR2 FVKESK. In DNA form, the CDR3 reads TGTGCCAGCAGCCACGTGACTAATGAGCAGTTCTTC. Its protein is CASSHVTNEQFF.

For the CDR3, the DNA is TGTGCCAGCAGCTCACAGGGTACTGAAGCTTTCTTT. It translates to CASSSQGTEAFF. The chain couples TRBV7-2 to TRBJ1-1; possible D gene TRBD1, 6 bases. This CDR3 spans 12 amino acids. The germline gives CDR1 SGHTA, CDR2 FQGNSA. Trimming stripped 4 bases from V and 5 bases from J, with 8 bases between.

DNA for the CDR3: TGTGCCAGCAGTCTACAGGCAACTAATGAAAAACTGTTTTTT. Its translation is CASSLQATNEKLFF. The V call is TRBV28, the J call TRBJ1-4; a possible D gene is TRBD1 (5 bases). V was pared by 5 bases and J by 0 bases, with 7 bases between. The CDR3 sequence is 14 residues long. Germline V gene lookup returns CDR1 MDHEN and CDR2 SYDVKM.

V gene TRBV15 combines with J gene TRBJ2-2; D remains ambiguous. V lost 2 bases to trimming and J lost 4 bases, with 14 bases between them. This CDR3 spans 16 amino acids. Germline V gene sequence: CDR1 LNHNV, CDR2 YYDKDF (reference sequence). CDR3 sequence (DNA): TGTGCCACCAGCAGACCCCCCCTGGCAACCACCGGGGAGCTGTTTTTT. Amino acid sequence: CATSRPPLATTGELFF.

This rearrangement joins TRBV13 to TRBJ2-1; no firm D call. The CDR3 sequence is 14 residues long. The V and J ends lost 4 bases and 3 bases respectively, with 10 bases between them. Germline V lookup: CDR1 PRHDT, CDR2 FYEKMQ (reference sequence). The CDR3 spells CASSSTGDYNEQFF. Here the CDR3 DNA reads TGTGCCAGCAGCTCCACCGGAGACTACAATGAGCAGTTCTTC.

The chain carries TRBV2 and TRBJ2-2, with 10 nucleotides matching TRBD2. The CDR3 totals 15 residues. Germline trimming cut 5 bases from V and 5 bases from J; bases unmatched to any gene: 5. CDR1 is SNHLY, CDR2 FYNNEI, per germline. CDR3 sequence: CASSPGLATTGELFF. The CDR3, as DNA: TGTGCCAGCAGTCCGGGACTAGCGACTACCGGGGAGCTGTTTTTT.

V gene TRBV29-1 combines with J gene TRBJ2-7, with 7 bases lining up with TRBD2. Germline CDR1 reads SQVTM; CDR2 reads ANQGSEA. V dropped 6 bases and J dropped 5; count of bases not matched to a gene: 16. The CDR3 extends over 15 amino acids. This chain's CDR3 is CSVSGKAGVDNEQYF. CDR3 sequence (DNA): TGCAGCGTCTCCGGGAAGGCGGGAGTCGACAACGAGCAGTACTTC.

The V call is TRBV29-1, the J call TRBJ2-5, with D possibly being TRBD1 (6 bases). With the DNA end fitting TRBJ2-7 better, the J assignment may be wrong. Germline V gene lookup returns CDR1 SQVTM and CDR2 ANQGSEA. The CDR3 consists of 14 residues. The DNA for the CDR3 is TGCAGCGTTGAAGATCCCCAGGGGACCTACGAGCAGTACTTC. It codes for CSVEDPQGTYEQYF.

The chain carries TRBV29-1 and TRBJ1-4; D perhaps matches TRBD1 (6 bases). With 4 bases removed from V and 3 bases from J, the gap between germline ends came to 9 bases. The germline gives CDR1 SQVTM, CDR2 ANQGSEA. The CDR3 loop spans 13 amino acids. In nucleotides, the CDR3 is TGCAGCGTTGTGACAGGAGCTAATGAAAAACTGTTTTTT. Residues: CSVVTGANEKLFF.

The V call is TRBV9, the J call TRBJ2-5; 10 bases are shared with TRBD2. The germline V gene has CDR1 SGDLS and CDR2 YYNGEE. V was pared by 0 bases and J by 3 bases, with 5 bases of the junction left unmatched. This CDR3 has 16 residues. CDR3 DNA sequence: TGTGCCAGCAGCGTAGGTGTACTAGCGGGGAAAGAGACCCAGTACTTC. Protein: CASSVGVLAGKETQYF.

The chain carries TRBV5-1 and TRBJ2-1; 9 bases match TRBD2. V shed 2 bases and J 0 bases; nucleotides not matched to a gene: 0. CDR3 length equals 15 residues. Germline CDR1 is SGHRS and CDR2 is YFSETQ. CDR3 sequence (DNA): TGCGCCAGCAGCTTTAGCGGGAGCTCCTACAATGAGCAGTTCTTC. Protein product: CASSFSGSSYNEQFF.

This clone was found once. The chain combines TRBV19 with TRBJ2-7; TRBD1 agrees at 9 bases. V was pared by 1 base and J by 4 bases, with 5 bases of the junction left unmatched. CDR1 and CDR2 from the germline V gene are LNHDA and SQIVND (reference sequence). CDR3 length: 15 amino acids. In DNA form, the CDR3 reads TGTGCCAGTAGTATAGGGGGACAGGGCCTTTACGAGCAGTACTTC. This translates into CASSIGGQGLYEQYF.

The chain couples TRBV5-6 to TRBJ1-6, with TRBD1 as a possible D gene (5 bases). Trimming shortened V by 4 bases and J by 14 bases, and 28 bases separated the two germline ends. Germline V lookup: CDR1 SGHDT, CDR2 YYEEEE. This CDR3 has 17 amino acids. Here the CDR3 reads CASSPPGASRMFSSLHF. The DNA of the CDR3 is TGTGCCAGCAGCCCCCCTGGGGCATCACGGATGTTTTCGTCCCTCCACTTT.

The J gene is TRBJ2-5, the V gene TRBV19, with 8 bases matching TRBD2. There are 14 residues in the CDR3. Unmatched junction bases numbered 2, after V lost 5 bases and J lost 0 bases. The germline V gene has CDR1 LNHDA and CDR2 SQIVND (reference sequence). The CDR3 spells CASSLLADQETQYF. The DNA of the CDR3 is TGTGCCAGTAGTTTACTAGCGGACCAAGAGACCCAGTACTTC.

The chain is built from TRBV5-1 and TRBJ2-7; tentatively, D is TRBD2 (6 bases). Trimming cost V 4 bases and J 3 bases, with 14 bases left between them. Germline loops: CDR1 SGHRS, CDR2 YFSETQ. The CDR3 contains 14 residues. This CDR3 reads CASSPGTSDYEQYF. The CDR3, as DNA: TGCGCCAGCAGCCCTGGGACTTCCGACTACGAGCAGTACTTC.

A single count supports this clone. As DNA, the CDR3 is TGTGCCACCAGCAGAGGTGGAGGGCAAGAGACCCAGTACTTC. As protein: CATSRGGGQETQYF. The rearrangement links TRBV15 to TRBJ2-5; D is possibly TRBD2 (6 bases). V shed 1 base and J shed 2 bases, with 8 bases lying between them. There are 14 residues in the CDR3. Germline values: CDR1 LNHNV, CDR2 YYDKDF (reference sequence).

The chain employs TRBV15 and TRBJ1-2; tentative D call: TRBD1 (5 bases). Germline-derived CDR1 and CDR2 are LNHNV and YYDKDF (reference sequence). Trimming cost V 1 base and J 6 bases, with 6 bases left between them. There are 12 residues in the CDR3. The CDR3 region has the DNA TGTGCCACCAGCAGAGTCAGGGATGGCTACACCTTC. It yields the protein CATSRVRDGYTF.

Only one count was recorded for this clone. The rearrangement uses TRBV18 and TRBJ1-1; a possible D gene is TRBD1 (6 bases). In germline, CDR1 is KGHSH, CDR2 LQKENI. V shed 3 bases and J shed 3 bases, with 17 bases lying between them. The CDR3 length is 16 residues. The CDR3 nucleotides are TGTGCCAGCTCACCTAGGGGGGGCGTAGCGGACACTGAAGCTTTCTTT. Translating gives CASSPRGGVADTEAFF.

This clone was recorded only once. As DNA, the CDR3 is TGTGCCAGCAGTTTAGGGAGGACTGAAGCTTTCTTT. This codes for CASSLGRTEAFF. V gene TRBV28 combines with J gene TRBJ1-1; D uncertain. V lost 2 bases and J lost 5, with 6 bases in between. The CDR3 totals 12 residues. Per the germline V gene, CDR1 is MDHEN and CDR2 is SYDVKM.

This CDR3 reads CASSRTLSGANVLTF. In DNA, the CDR3 is TGTGCCAGCAGCAGGACATTGTCTGGGGCCAACGTCCTGACTTTC. J is TRBJ2-6 and V is TRBV13; TRBD1 might be the D (5 bases). CDR3 length: 15 residues. Germline V gene sequence: CDR1 PRHDT, CDR2 FYEKMQ (reference sequence). The germline V and J ends were trimmed by 5 bases and 1 base, with 9 bases remaining between them.

This chain links TRBV28 with TRBJ2-1; 9 bases match TRBD2. J was trimmed by 5 bases and V by 3 bases; bases with no gene match: 11. Germline CDR1 MDHEN, CDR2 SYDVKM. The CDR3 contains 17 residues. In nucleotides, the CDR3 is TGTGCCAGCAGTTTCACAGGGTTGCTAGCGGGGAACAATGAGCAGTTCTTC. It codes for CASSFTGLLAGNNEQFF. Drawing the rest from reference TRBV28 and TRBJ2-1, the complete variable domain is DVKVTQSSRYLVKRTGEKVFLECVQDMDHENMFWYRQDPGLGLRLIYFSYDVKMKEKGDIPEGYSVSREKKERFSLILESASTNQTSMYLCASSFTGLLAGNNEQFFGPGTRLTVL.

Note on this clone: Other nucleotide sequences from this sample produce the same CDR3. The rearrangement joins TRBV7-2 to TRBJ2-7; TRBD1 matches at 9 bases. The V gene's germline CDR1 is SGHTA and CDR2 FQGNSA. The CDR3 is 13 amino acids. Germline trimming cut 5 bases from V and 5 bases from J; bases unmatched to any gene: 4. CDR3 coding DNA: TGTGCCAGCAGCCGGGACAGGGTCAACGAGCAGTACTTC. This gives the protein CASSRDRVNEQYF.

This chain links TRBV28 with TRBJ1-2, with 11 bases fitting TRBD1. V lost 3 bases and J lost 4; bases outside the gene matches: 10. The CDR3 sequence is 17 residues long. Germline V gene data show CDR1 as MDHEN and CDR2 as SYDVKM. CDR3 coding DNA: TGTGCCAGCAGTTTTTTAGGGGACAGGGGGAACCTCTATGGCTACACCTTC. It specifies CASSFLGDRGNLYGYTF.

V gene TRBV5-1 combines with J gene TRBJ1-2, with D unclear. Trimming pared 0 bases from V and 7 bases from J, leaving 16 bases between. The CDR3 contains 15 residues. Looked up from germline, CDR1 is SGHRS and CDR2 is YFSETQ. The CDR3 DNA sequence: TGCGCCAGCAGCTTGGCCGCAGGTCCAGCGGTTGGCTACACCTTC. Amino acids: CASSLAAGPAVGYTF.

The chain links TRBV2 to TRBJ1-2; no clear D gene. The CDR3 loop spans 12 amino acids. CDR1 is SNHLY, CDR2 FYNNEI, per germline. The V end was cut by 2 bases, the J end by 7 bases, with 8 bases between. DNA for the CDR3: TGTGCCAGCAGTGAACGGTCGGTTGGCTACACCTTC. Encoded protein: CASSERSVGYTF.

The rearrangement joins TRBV7-6 to TRBJ2-7; D is ambiguous. Germline CDR1 is SGHVS and CDR2 is FNYEAQ. The CDR3 has 14 residues. V was trimmed by 2 bases and J by 3 bases, leaving 11 bases between them. CDR3 in DNA: TGTGCCAGCAGCTTATCCGGAGTACACTACGAGCAGTACTTC. It specifies CASSLSGVHYEQYF.

The chain carries TRBV7-9 and TRBJ2-7; unclear D gene. Trimming shortened V by 1 base and J by 2 bases, and 12 bases separated the two germline ends. The CDR3 contains 15 residues. Germline V gene sequence: CDR1 SEHNR, CDR2 FQNEAQ (reference sequence). The CDR3 sequence is CASSLVEPRPYEQYF. DNA for the CDR3: TGTGCCAGCAGCTTAGTGGAGCCTAGACCCTACGAGCAGTACTTC.

This clone was detected a few times. V usage is TRBV29-1 and J usage is TRBJ1-1; perhaps TRBD1 as D (6 bases). The V end was cut by 5 bases, the J end by 5 bases, with 9 bases between. The CDR3 covers 11 residues. Germline CDR1 is SQVTM and CDR2 is ANQGSEA. The CDR3 here is CSVNRVTEAFF. CDR3 DNA: TGCAGCGTTAACAGGGTTACTGAAGCTTTCTTT.

This chain joins TRBV18 and TRBJ2-6; D gene unclear. The CDR3 spans 13 residues. The ends were cut back, 6 bases at V and 1 base at J, with 4 bases in the middle. Looked up from germline, CDR1 is KGHSH and CDR2 is LQKENI. The CDR3: CASSRSGANVLTF. The CDR3, as DNA: TGTGCCAGCTCCCGGTCTGGGGCCAACGTCCTGACTTTC. Drawing the rest from reference TRBV18 and TRBJ2-6, the complete variable domain is NAGVMQNPRHLVRRRGQEARLRCSPMKGHSHVYWYRQLPEEGLKFMVYLQKENIIDESGMPKERFSAEFPKEGPSILRIQQVVRGDSAAYFCASSRSGANVLTFGAGSRLTVL.

V is TRBV4-1 and J is TRBJ1-1, with 8 bases fitting TRBD1. CDR3 length equals 15 residues. Germline CDR1 MGHRA, CDR2 YSYEKL. V gave up 3 bases and J gave up 6 bases; unmatched junction bases: 9. The CDR3 protein is CASSQVTGEVAEAFF. In nucleotides, the CDR3 is TGCGCCAGCAGCCAGGTGACAGGGGAGGTCGCTGAAGCTTTCTTT.